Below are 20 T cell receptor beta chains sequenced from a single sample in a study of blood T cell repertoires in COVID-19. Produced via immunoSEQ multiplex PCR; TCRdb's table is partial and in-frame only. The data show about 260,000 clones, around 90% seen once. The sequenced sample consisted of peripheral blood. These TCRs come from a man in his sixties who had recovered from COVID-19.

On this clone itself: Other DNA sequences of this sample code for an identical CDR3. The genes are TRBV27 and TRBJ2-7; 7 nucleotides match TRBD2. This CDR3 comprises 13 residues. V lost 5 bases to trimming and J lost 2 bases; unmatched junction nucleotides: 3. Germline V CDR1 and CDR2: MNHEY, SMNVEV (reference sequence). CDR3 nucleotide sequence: TGTGCCAGCAGTCGTGGACTAGCCTACGAGCAGTACTTC. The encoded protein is CASSRGLAYEQYF.

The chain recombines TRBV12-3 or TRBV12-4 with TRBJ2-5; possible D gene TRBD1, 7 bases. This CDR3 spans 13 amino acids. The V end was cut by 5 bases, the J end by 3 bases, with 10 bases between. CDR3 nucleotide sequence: TGTGCCAGCAGTCAGGGGGGAAAAGAGACCCAGTACTTC. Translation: CASSQGGKETQYF.

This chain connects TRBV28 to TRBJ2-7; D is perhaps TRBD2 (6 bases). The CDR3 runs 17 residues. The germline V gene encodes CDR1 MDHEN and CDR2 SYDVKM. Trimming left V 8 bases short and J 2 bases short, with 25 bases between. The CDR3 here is CASSLGTHGTTAYEQYF. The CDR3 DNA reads TGTGCCAGCTCTTTGGGGACTCATGGAACCACAGCCTACGAGCAGTACTTC.

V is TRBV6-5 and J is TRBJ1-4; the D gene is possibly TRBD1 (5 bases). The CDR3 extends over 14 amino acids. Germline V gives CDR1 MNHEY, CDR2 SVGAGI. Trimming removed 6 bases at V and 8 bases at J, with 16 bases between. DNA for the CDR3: TGTGCCAGCAGCCTCGCTCGTCGGGGGGAAAAACTGTTTTTT. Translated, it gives CASSLARRGEKLFF.

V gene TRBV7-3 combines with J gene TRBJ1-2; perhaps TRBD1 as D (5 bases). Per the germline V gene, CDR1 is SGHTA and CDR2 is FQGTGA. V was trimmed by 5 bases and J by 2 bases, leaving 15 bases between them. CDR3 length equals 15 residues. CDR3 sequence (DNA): TGTGCCAGCAGCCCCCAGGGTTCGGCCAACTATGGCTACACCTTC. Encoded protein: CASSPQGSANYGYTF.

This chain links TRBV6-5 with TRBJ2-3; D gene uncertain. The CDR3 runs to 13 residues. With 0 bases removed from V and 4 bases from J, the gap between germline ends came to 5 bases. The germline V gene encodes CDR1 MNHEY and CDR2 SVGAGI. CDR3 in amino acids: CASSYSPADTQYF. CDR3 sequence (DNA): TGTGCCAGCAGTTACTCGCCGGCAGATACGCAGTATTTT.

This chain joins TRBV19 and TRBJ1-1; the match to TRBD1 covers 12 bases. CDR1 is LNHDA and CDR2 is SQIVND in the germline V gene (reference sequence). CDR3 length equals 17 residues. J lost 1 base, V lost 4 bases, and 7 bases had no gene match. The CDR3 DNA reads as TGTGCCAGTAGTAAACTTGGGACAGGGGGCAAGAACACTGAAGCTTTCTTT. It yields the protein CASSKLGTGGKNTEAFF.

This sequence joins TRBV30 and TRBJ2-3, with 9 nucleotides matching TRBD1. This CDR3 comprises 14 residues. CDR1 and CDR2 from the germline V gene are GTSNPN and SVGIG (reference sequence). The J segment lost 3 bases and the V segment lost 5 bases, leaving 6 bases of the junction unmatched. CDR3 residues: CAWEQGARTDTQYF. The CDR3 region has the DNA TGTGCCTGGGAACAGGGGGCAAGGACAGATACGCAGTATTTT.

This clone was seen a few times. The CDR3 loop reads CAWTLGGYYGYTF. In DNA form, the CDR3 reads TGTGCCTGGACCCTGGGGGGTTACTATGGCTACACCTTC. The chain employs TRBV30 and TRBJ1-2; the D gene is possibly TRBD1 (5 bases). In germline, CDR1 is GTSNPN, CDR2 SVGIG (reference sequence). The germline V and J ends were trimmed by 4 bases and 3 bases, with 12 bases remaining between them. CDR3 length: 13 amino acids. The full variable domain, with the rest looked up from reference TRBV30 and TRBJ1-2, is SQTIHQWPATLVQPVGSPLSLECTVEGTSNPNLYWYRQAAGRGLQLLFYSVGIGQISSEVPQNLSASRPQDRQFILSSKKLLLSDSGFYLCAWTLGGYYGYTFGSGTRLTVV.

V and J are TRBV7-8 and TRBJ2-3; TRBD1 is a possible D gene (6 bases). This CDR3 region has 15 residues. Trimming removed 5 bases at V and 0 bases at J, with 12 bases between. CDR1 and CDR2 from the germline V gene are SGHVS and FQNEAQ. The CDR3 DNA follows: TGTGCCAGCAGCCGTGACAGGACTAGCACAGATACGCAGTATTTT. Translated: CASSRDRTSTDTQYF. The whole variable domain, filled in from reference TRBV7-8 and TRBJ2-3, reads GAGVSQSPRYKVAKRGQDVALRCDPISGHVSLFWYQQALGQGPEFLTYFQNEAQLDKSGLPSDRFFAERPEGSVSTLKIQRTQQEDSAVYLCASSRDRTSTDTQYFGPGTRLTVL.

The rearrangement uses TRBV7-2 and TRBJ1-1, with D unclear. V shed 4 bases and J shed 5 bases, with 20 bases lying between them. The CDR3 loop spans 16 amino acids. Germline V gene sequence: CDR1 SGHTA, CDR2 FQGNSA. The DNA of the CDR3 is TGTGCCAGCAGCTCCCCCGGGTCCCTCCCCGGAACTGAAGCTTTCTTT. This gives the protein CASSSPGSLPGTEAFF.

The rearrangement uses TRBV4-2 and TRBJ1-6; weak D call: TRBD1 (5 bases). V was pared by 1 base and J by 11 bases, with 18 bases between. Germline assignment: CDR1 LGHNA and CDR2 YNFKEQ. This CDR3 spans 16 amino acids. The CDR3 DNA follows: TGTGCCAGCAGCCAAGCCCCGACAGTCCCTGGGACACCCCTCCACTTT. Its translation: CASSQAPTVPGTPLHF.

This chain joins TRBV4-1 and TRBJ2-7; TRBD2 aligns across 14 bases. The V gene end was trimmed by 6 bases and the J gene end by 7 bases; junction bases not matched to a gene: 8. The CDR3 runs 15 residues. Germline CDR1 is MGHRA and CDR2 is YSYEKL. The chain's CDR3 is CASRLTSGGAGEQYF. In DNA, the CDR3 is TGCGCCAGCAGGCTGACTAGCGGGGGGGCAGGGGAGCAGTACTTC.

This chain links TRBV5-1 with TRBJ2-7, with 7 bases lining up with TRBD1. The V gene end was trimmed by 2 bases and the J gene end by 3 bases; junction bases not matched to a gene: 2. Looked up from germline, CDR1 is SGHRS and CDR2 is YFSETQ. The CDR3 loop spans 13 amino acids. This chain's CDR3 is CASSFAGGYEQYF. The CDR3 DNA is TGCGCCAGCAGCTTCGCAGGGGGCTACGAGCAGTACTTC.

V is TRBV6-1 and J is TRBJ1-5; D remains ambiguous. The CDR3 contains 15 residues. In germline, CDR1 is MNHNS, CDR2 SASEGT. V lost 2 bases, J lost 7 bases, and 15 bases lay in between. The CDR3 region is CASSELDGLGQPQHF. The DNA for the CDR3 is TGTGCCAGCAGTGAATTGGACGGACTTGGCCAGCCCCAGCATTTT.

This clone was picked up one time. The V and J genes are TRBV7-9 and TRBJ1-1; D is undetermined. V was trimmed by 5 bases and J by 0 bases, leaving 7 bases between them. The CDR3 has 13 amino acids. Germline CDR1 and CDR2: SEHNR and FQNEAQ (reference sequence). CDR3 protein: CASSRTVNTEAFF. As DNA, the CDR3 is TGTGCCAGCAGCCGAACAGTGAACACTGAAGCTTTCTTT. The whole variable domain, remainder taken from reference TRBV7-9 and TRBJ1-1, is DTGVSQNPRHKITKRGQNVTFRCDPISEHNRLYWYRQTLGQGPEFLTYFQNEAQLEKSRLLSDRFSAERPKGSFSTLEIQRTEQGDSAMYLCASSRTVNTEAFFGQGTRLTVV.

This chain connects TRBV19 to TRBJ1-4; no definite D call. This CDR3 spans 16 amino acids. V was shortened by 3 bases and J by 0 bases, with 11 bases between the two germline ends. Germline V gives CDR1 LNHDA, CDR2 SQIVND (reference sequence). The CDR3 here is CASSINGWATNEKLFF. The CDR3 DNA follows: TGTGCCAGTAGTATCAACGGGTGGGCAACTAATGAAAAACTGTTTTTT.

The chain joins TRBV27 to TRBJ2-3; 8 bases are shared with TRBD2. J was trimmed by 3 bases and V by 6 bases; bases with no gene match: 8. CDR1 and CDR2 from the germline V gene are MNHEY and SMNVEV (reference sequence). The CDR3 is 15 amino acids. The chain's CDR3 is CASSPIAGLTDTQYF. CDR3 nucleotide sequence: TGTGCCAGCAGCCCAATAGCGGGGTTGACAGATACGCAGTATTTT.

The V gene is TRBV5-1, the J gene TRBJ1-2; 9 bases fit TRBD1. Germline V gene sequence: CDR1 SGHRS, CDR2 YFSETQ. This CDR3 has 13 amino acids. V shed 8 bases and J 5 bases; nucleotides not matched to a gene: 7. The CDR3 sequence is CASRTGEVYGYTF. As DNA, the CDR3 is TGCGCCAGTCGGACAGGGGAAGTATATGGCTACACCTTC.

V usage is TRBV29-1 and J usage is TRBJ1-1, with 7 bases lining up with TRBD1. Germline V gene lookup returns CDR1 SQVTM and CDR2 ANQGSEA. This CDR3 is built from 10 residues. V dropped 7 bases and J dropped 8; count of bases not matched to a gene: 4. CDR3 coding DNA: TGCAGCGGGAGGGACAGAGAAGCTTTCTTT. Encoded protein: CSGRDREAFF.